These 31 T cell receptor beta chains were sequenced from one sample in a study of shared clonotypes between healthy human individuals. Terminally differentiated effector memory CD45RA+ cells were excluded from the naive CD8 cells, which were CD45RO-negative and positively selected for CCR7. Method: immunoSEQ multiplex PCR; TCRdb's copy keeps in-frame clones and lacks some. The sample includes 1.5 million to 2.5 million clones, about 95% of them seen just once. Sequenced material: naive CD8+ T cells sorted from blood. These TCRs come from a man between 18 and 29 years old in good health.

The chain employs TRBV6-5 and TRBJ1-2, with no clear D. This CDR3 has 13 residues. CDR1 MNHEY and CDR2 SVGAGI come from the germline V gene. Trimming took 4 bases from V and 2 from J, leaving 8 bases between them. This CDR3 is CASSSSGNYGYTF. In nucleotides, the CDR3 is TGTGCCAGCAGTTCGTCAGGAAACTATGGCTACACCTTC.

V gene TRBV18 combines with J gene TRBJ2-7; 7 bases are shared with TRBD2. The CDR3 loop spans 15 amino acids. Per germline, CDR1 KGHSH and CDR2 LQKENI. J gave up 2 bases and V 1 base, and 5 bases lay outside the gene matches. Here the CDR3 DNA reads TGTGCCAGCTCACCACGGGGGACTACCACCTACGAGCAGTACTTC. It encodes CASSPRGTTTYEQYF.

This chain links TRBV7-9 with TRBJ2-1, with a tentative D call TRBD2 (7 bases). The V end lost 0 bases, the J end lost 4 bases, and 13 bases lay between the germline ends. Germline lookup yields CDR1 SEHNR and CDR2 FQNEAQ (reference sequence). The CDR3 covers 16 residues. Here the CDR3 reads CASSLARGGPYNEQFF. CDR3 in DNA: TGTGCCAGCAGCTTAGCGAGGGGGGGCCCATACAATGAGCAGTTCTTC.

The chain carries TRBV4-1 and TRBJ2-7; D unclear. The CDR3 is 15 residues long. The germline gives CDR1 MGHRA, CDR2 YSYEKL. V was cut by 5 bases and J by 0 bases, with 14 bases left in between. The CDR3 protein is CASSSGPRSSYEQYF. The CDR3 DNA is TGCGCCAGCAGCTCCGGACCCAGGAGCTCCTACGAGCAGTACTTC.

This sequence joins TRBV6-6 and TRBJ2-7; tentative D call: TRBD1 (5 bases). The CDR3 length is 13 residues. Germline loops: CDR1 MNHNY, CDR2 SVGAGI (reference sequence). Trimming took 5 bases from V and 1 from J, leaving 9 bases between them. DNA for the CDR3: TGTGCCAGCAGTCTTGGGGCTTCCTACGAGCAGTACTTC. This codes for CASSLGASYEQYF.

V gene TRBV29-1 combines with J gene TRBJ1-2; possibly TRBD1 for D (6 bases). Germline CDR1 is SQVTM and CDR2 is ANQGSEA. The V gene lost 5 bases and the J gene lost 3 bases, with 16 bases spanning the gap. The CDR3 has 14 residues. CDR3 sequence: CSVLGGLDDYGYTF. In DNA form, the CDR3 reads TGCAGCGTTTTAGGGGGGCTGGACGACTATGGCTACACCTTC.

The chain is built from TRBV12-5 and TRBJ2-7; possibly TRBD2 for D (6 bases). The CDR3 sequence is 16 residues long. From germline, CDR1 is LGHNT and CDR2 FRNRAP. The V end lost 3 bases, the J end lost 3 bases, and 18 bases lay between the germline ends. The CDR3 spells CASGLESGGPNYEQYF. The CDR3 DNA follows: TGTGCTAGTGGTTTAGAAAGCGGAGGGCCCAACTACGAGCAGTACTTC.

The rearrangement links TRBV6-5 to TRBJ2-2, with 12 bases fitting TRBD2. CDR1 is MNHEY and CDR2 is SVGAGI in the germline V gene. The J segment lost 10 bases and the V segment lost 10 bases, leaving 10 bases of the junction unmatched. The CDR3 spans 14 residues. The CDR3 spells CATRLAGVTMELFF. CDR3 nucleotide sequence: TGTGCCACCCGACTAGCGGGAGTGACGATGGAGCTGTTTTTT.

The J gene is TRBJ2-7, the V gene TRBV6-1; TRBD2 matches 8 bases. The CDR3 sequence is 16 residues long. The germline V gene has CDR1 MNHNS and CDR2 SASEGT. Trimming at V came to 0 bases and at J to 0 bases, leaving 4 bases not matched to a gene. CDR3 sequence (DNA): TGTGCCAGCAGTGAAGCAGGGCGGGGGGTCTCCTACGAGCAGTACTTC. Protein: CASSEAGRGVSYEQYF.

This chain joins TRBV2 and TRBJ1-5; D not resolved. The length of the CDR3 is 13 residues. V lost 7 bases, J lost 7 bases, and 14 bases lay in between. Germline V gene data show CDR1 as SNHLY and CDR2 as FYNNEI. In DNA, the CDR3 is TGTGCCAGCACCGACCTGGCATGGCAGCCCCAGCATTTT. Translation: CASTDLAWQPQHF.

This rearrangement joins TRBV4-3 to TRBJ2-1, with D tentatively TRBD2 (6 bases). V lost 1 base and J lost 6, with 22 bases in between. The CDR3 is 18 residues long. The germline CDR1 and CDR2 sequences are LGHNA and YSLEER. This chain's CDR3 is CASSQAISPSDGGNEQFF. CDR3 in DNA: TGCGCCAGCAGCCAAGCCATATCCCCTAGCGATGGGGGCAATGAGCAGTTCTTC.

This clone was counted a single time. The chain employs TRBV4-1 and TRBJ1-4; D not resolved. Trimming removed 1 base at V and 6 bases at J, with 12 bases between. The CDR3 spans 15 residues. From germline, CDR1 is MGHRA and CDR2 YSYEKL. CDR3 region: CASSQGWGGDEKLFF. CDR3 in DNA: TGCGCCAGCAGCCAAGGGTGGGGTGGGGATGAAAAACTGTTTTTT.

The CDR3 DNA sequence: TGTGCCAGCAGTAGGAGGGAGGGGGCTGGGACTGAAGCTTTCTTT. Translated, it gives CASSRREGAGTEAFF. The chain links TRBV6-6 to TRBJ1-1, with 7 bases aligning to TRBD1. Germline CDR1 and CDR2: MNHNY and SVGAGI (reference sequence). The junction had 11 bases not matched to a gene; V was cut back by 5 bases and J by 5 bases. The CDR3 sequence is 15 residues long.

This rearrangement joins TRBV6-6 to TRBJ2-5, with 7 bases fitting TRBD2. V trimming: 4 bases; J trimming: 5 bases; junction bases outside the gene matches: 7. Germline CDR1 reads MNHNY; CDR2 reads SVGAGI (reference sequence). This CDR3 spans 14 amino acids. CDR3 residues: CASSLSWEGETQYF. The DNA of the CDR3 is TGTGCCAGCAGTTTATCTTGGGAGGGGGAGACCCAGTACTTC.

This clone appeared a single time. J is TRBJ2-1 and V is TRBV5-4; 9 bases line up with TRBD2. V lost 0 bases and J lost 5; bases outside the gene matches: 6. CDR1 is SGHNT, CDR2 YYREEE, per germline (reference sequence). The CDR3 has 16 amino acids. In DNA form, the CDR3 reads TGTGCCAGCAGCTTGGATAATAGCGGGAGCCACAATGAGCAGTTCTTC. This translates into CASSLDNSGSHNEQFF.

The J gene is TRBJ2-5, the V gene TRBV27; D is tentatively TRBD1 or TRBD2 (5 bases each). From germline, CDR1 is MNHEY and CDR2 SMNVEV (reference sequence). The V end lost 6 bases, the J end lost 2 bases, and 13 bases lay between the germline ends. This CDR3 region has 14 residues. In DNA form, the CDR3 reads TGTGCCAGCAGCTACCGGGGCCAGCAAGAGACCCAGTACTTC. Translation gives CASSYRGQQETQYF.

The chain couples TRBV5-6 to TRBJ2-7; D could derive from TRBD1 or TRBD2 (5 bases each). CDR3 size: 13 residues. Deletions cut 7 bases from V and 6 bases from J, with 17 bases between. Germline assignment: CDR1 SGHDT and CDR2 YYEEEE. This chain's CDR3 is CASERGVPGEQYF. The CDR3, as DNA: TGTGCCAGCGAAAGAGGGGTTCCAGGCGAGCAGTACTTC.

The chain combines TRBV30 with TRBJ1-2; D gene ambiguous. Between the trimmed V and J ends, which lost 2 bases and 6 bases, there was a span of 13 bases. This CDR3 contains 13 residues. The germline V gene encodes CDR1 GTSNPN and CDR2 SVGIG (reference sequence). This CDR3 is CAWSYSVADGYTF. CDR3 nucleotide sequence: TGTGCCTGGAGTTACAGTGTCGCGGATGGCTACACCTTC.

This chain connects TRBV9 to TRBJ1-2; D perhaps matches TRBD1 (5 bases). The CDR3 length is 15 residues. The V gene lost 0 bases and the J gene lost 0 bases, with 9 bases spanning the gap. The germline gives CDR1 SGDLS, CDR2 YYNGEE. CDR3 amino acids: CASSVEGGANYGYTF. The CDR3 bases are TGTGCCAGCAGCGTAGAAGGAGGGGCTAACTATGGCTACACCTTC.

This sequence joins TRBV9 and TRBJ2-1; maybe TRBD2 (5 bases). CDR3 size: 13 residues. Germline V CDR1 and CDR2: SGDLS, YYNGEE. V dropped 0 bases and J dropped 8 bases, with 9 bases sitting between them. The CDR3 is CASSVAKRDEQFF. The CDR3 DNA follows: TGTGCCAGCAGCGTAGCTAAGAGGGATGAGCAGTTCTTC.

This rearrangement joins TRBV10-1 to TRBJ2-7, with 7 nucleotides matching TRBD1. V dropped 0 bases and J dropped 1; count of bases not matched to a gene: 3. Germline V gene sequence: CDR1 WNHNN, CDR2 SYGVQD (reference sequence). The CDR3 covers 15 residues. The CDR3, as DNA: TGCGCCAGCAGTGAGTCCTTGACAGGGTCCTACGAGCAGTACTTC. This sequence encodes CASSESLTGSYEQYF.

This clone was seen once. The J gene is TRBJ2-1, the V gene TRBV21-1. TRBV21-1 is listed as a pseudogene. The CDR3 covers 10 residues. CDR3 sequence (DNA): TGTGCCAGTCCTGGGTGGGAGCAGTTCTTC. This codes for CASPGWEQFF.

The chain has TRBV7-2 and TRBJ1-1; D is uncertain. With 8 bases removed from V and 5 bases from J, the gap between germline ends came to 12 bases. Germline V gene sequence: CDR1 SGHTA, CDR2 FQGNSA. The CDR3 has 12 amino acids. The CDR3 sequence: CASRPLGTEAFF. The DNA for the CDR3 is TGTGCCAGCCGCCCCCTGGGTACTGAAGCTTTCTTT.

The chain couples TRBV27 to TRBJ1-2; D unclear. The V gene lost 3 bases and the J gene lost 6 bases, with 17 bases spanning the gap. Germline assignment: CDR1 MNHEY and CDR2 SMNVEV (reference sequence). The CDR3 totals 15 residues. In DNA form, the CDR3 reads TGTGCCAGCAGTTTCCGTTATCCAGGTAGCAATGGCTACACCTTC. It is translated as CASSFRYPGSNGYTF.

The J gene is TRBJ2-7, the V gene TRBV2; a possible D gene is TRBD1 (6 bases). V was clipped by 5 bases and J by 0 bases, with 14 bases between them. This CDR3 spans 15 amino acids. CDR1 is SNHLY, CDR2 FYNNEI, per germline. The DNA for the CDR3 is TGTGCCAGCAGTTCCACAGGGTCTAGCTCCTACGAGCAGTACTTC. As protein: CASSSTGSSSYEQYF. Complete variable domain (other parts from reference TRBV2 and TRBJ2-7): EPEVTQTPSHQVTQMGQEVILRCVPISNHLYFYWYRQILGQKVEFLVSFYNNEISEKSEIFDDQFSVERPDGSNFTLKIRSTKLEDSAMYFCASSSTGSSSYEQYFGPGTRLTVT.

The chain combines TRBV7-9 with TRBJ2-3; 9 nucleotides line up with TRBD2. With V trimmed by 4 bases and J by 2 bases, 4 bases remained unmatched. From germline, CDR1 is SEHNR and CDR2 FQNEAQ (reference sequence). The CDR3 is 15 residues long. The CDR3 loop is CASSSTSGFTDTQYF. For the CDR3, the DNA is TGTGCCAGCAGCTCCACTAGCGGGTTCACAGATACGCAGTATTTT.

The genes are TRBV29-1 and TRBJ1-1; D unclear. The CDR3 has 14 residues. V lost 1 base and J 5 bases, leaving 14 bases between the germline ends. CDR1 is SQVTM, CDR2 ANQGSEA, per germline. The DNA of the CDR3 is TGCAGCGTTGAAGGGGCAGCGGTAGGGACTGAAGCTTTCTTT. Translation gives CSVEGAAVGTEAFF.

The V call is TRBV4-1, the J call TRBJ2-7, with unresolved D. The CDR3 is 17 amino acids. In germline, CDR1 is MGHRA, CDR2 YSYEKL. The V gene lost 1 base and the J gene lost 0 bases, with 16 bases spanning the gap. The CDR3 region is CASSQGEYRQASYEQYF. CDR3 bases: TGCGCCAGCAGCCAAGGAGAATATAGGCAGGCCTCCTACGAGCAGTACTTC.

V gene TRBV27 combines with J gene TRBJ1-5; no clear D. The germline V and J ends were trimmed by 3 bases and 0 bases, with 6 bases remaining between them. The CDR3 sequence is 14 residues long. Germline loops: CDR1 MNHEY, CDR2 SMNVEV (reference sequence). The CDR3 here is CASSFGTSNQPQHF. CDR3 DNA: TGTGCCAGCAGTTTTGGTACTAGCAATCAGCCCCAGCATTTT.

Comments on this clone: This CDR3 is also generated by other DNA sequences in the sample. CDR3: CASSVGVAYEQYF. The CDR3 DNA reads as TGTGCCAGCAGCGTGGGGGTGGCCTACGAGCAGTACTTC. V is TRBV9 and J is TRBJ2-7, with D possibly being TRBD1 or TRBD2 (5 bases each). This CDR3 has 13 amino acids. V shed 2 bases and J shed 2 bases, with 8 bases lying between them. The germline gives CDR1 SGDLS, CDR2 YYNGEE.

In the case of this clone: The same CDR3 arises from other DNA sequences in this sample as well. The gene calls are TRBV9 and TRBJ2-3, with D perhaps being TRBD1 or TRBD2 (5 bases each). This CDR3 region has 14 residues. Trimming stripped 0 bases from V and 4 bases from J, with 9 bases between. Germline V gene sequence: CDR1 SGDLS, CDR2 YYNGEE. CDR3 DNA: TGTGCCAGCAGCGTAGAGGGGCGGGCAGATACGCAGTATTTT. Protein product: CASSVEGRADTQYF. The complete variable domain, with remaining parts taken from reference TRBV9 and TRBJ2-3, reads DSGVTQTPKHLITATGQRVTLRCSPRSGDLSVYWYQQSLDQGLQFLIQYYNGEERAKGNILERFSAQQFPDLHSELNLSSLELGDSALYFCASSVEGRADTQYFGPGTRLTVL.